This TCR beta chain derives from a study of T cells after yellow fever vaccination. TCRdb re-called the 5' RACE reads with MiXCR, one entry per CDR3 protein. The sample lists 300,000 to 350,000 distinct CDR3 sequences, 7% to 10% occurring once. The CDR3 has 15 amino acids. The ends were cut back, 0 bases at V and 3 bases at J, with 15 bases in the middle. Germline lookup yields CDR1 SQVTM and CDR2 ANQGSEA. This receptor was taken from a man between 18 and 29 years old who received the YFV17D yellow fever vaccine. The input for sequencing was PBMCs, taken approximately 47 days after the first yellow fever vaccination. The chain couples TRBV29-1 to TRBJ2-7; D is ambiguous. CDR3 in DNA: TGCAGCGTTGAAGAGTCGCAGGCACCAGGCTACGAGCAGTACTTC. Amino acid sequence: CSVEESQAPGYEQYF.